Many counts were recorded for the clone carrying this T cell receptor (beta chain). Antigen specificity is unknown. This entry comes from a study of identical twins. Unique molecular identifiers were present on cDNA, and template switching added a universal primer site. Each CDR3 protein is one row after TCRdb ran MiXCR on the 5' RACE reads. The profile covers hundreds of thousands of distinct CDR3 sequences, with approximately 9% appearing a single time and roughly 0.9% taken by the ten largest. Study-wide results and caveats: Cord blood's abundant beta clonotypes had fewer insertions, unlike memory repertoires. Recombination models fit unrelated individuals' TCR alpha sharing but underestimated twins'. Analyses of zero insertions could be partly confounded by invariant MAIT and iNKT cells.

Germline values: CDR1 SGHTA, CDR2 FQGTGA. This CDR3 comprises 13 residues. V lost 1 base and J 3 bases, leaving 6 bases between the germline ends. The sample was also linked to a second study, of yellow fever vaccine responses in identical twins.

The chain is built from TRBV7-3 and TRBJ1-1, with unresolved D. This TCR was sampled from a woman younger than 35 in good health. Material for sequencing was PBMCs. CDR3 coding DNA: TGTGCCAGCAGCTTAATAACGGACACTGAAGCTTTCTTT. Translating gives CASSLITDTEAFF.